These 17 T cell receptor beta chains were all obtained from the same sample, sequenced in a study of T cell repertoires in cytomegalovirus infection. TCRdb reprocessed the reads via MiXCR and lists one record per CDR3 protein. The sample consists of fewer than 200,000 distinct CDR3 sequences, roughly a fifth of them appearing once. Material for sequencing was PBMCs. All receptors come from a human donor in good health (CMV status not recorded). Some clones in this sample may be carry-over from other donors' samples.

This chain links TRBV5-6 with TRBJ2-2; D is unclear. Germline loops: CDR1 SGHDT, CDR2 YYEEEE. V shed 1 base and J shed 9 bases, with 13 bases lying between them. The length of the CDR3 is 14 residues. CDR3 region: CASSLRQTRRELFF. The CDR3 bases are TGTGCCAGCAGCTTGCGTCAGACCAGGCGGGAGCTGTTTTTT.

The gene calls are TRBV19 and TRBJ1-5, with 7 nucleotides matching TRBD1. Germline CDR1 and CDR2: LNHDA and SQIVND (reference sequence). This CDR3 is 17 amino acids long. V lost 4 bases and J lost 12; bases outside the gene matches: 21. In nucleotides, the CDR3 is TGTGCCAGTAGTAGACTCCCCGGGACAGCCCCCCCGGTTCGCCAGCATTTT. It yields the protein CASSRLPGTAPPVRQHF.

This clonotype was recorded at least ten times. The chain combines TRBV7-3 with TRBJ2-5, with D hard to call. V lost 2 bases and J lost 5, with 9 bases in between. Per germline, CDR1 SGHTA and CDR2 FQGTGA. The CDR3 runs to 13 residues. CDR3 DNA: TGTGCCAGCAGCTTAGAGCTCGGTGAGACCCAGTACTTC. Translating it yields CASSLELGETQYF. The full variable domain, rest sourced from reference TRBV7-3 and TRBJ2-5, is GAGVSQTPSNKVTEKGKYVELRCDPISGHTALYWYRQSLGQGPEFLIYFQGTGAADDSGLPNDRFFAVRPEGSVSTLKIQRTERGDSAVYLCASSLELGETQYFGPGTRLLVL.

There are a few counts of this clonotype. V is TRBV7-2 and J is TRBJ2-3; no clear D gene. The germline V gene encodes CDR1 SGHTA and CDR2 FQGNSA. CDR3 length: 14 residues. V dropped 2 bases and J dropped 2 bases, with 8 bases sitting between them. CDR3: CASSLIPPTDTQYF. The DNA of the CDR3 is TGTGCCAGCAGCTTAATTCCACCCACAGATACGCAGTATTTT.

In nucleotides, the CDR3 is TGTGCCAGCAGTGATCCTAGCGTCGGAGGCCCCTACGAGCAGTACTTC. It specifies CASSDPSVGGPYEQYF. This chain connects TRBV28 to TRBJ2-7, with a possible D match to TRBD2 (6 bases). V was clipped by 5 bases and J by 2 bases, with 19 bases between them. Germline V gene sequence: CDR1 MDHEN, CDR2 SYDVKM. The CDR3 runs 16 residues.

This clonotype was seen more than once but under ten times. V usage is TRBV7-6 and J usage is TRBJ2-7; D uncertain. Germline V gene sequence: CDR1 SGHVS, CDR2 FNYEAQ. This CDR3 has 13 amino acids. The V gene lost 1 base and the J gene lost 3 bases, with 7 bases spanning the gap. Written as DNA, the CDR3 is TGTGCCAGCAGCTTAGACCTCTACTACGAGCAGTACTTC. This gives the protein CASSLDLYYEQYF. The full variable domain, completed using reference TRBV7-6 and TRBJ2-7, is GAGVSQSPRYKVTKRGQDVALRCDPISGHVSLYWYRQALGQGPEFLTYFNYEAQQDKSGLPNDRFSAERPEGSISTLTIQRTEQRDSAMYRCASSLDLYYEQYFGPGTRLTVT.

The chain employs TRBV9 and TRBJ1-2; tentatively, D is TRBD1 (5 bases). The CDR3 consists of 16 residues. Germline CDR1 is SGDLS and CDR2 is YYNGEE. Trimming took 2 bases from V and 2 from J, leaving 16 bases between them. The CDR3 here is CASSVGVDSTNYGYTF. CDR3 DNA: TGTGCCAGCAGCGTGGGGGTAGATAGCACCAACTATGGCTACACCTTC.

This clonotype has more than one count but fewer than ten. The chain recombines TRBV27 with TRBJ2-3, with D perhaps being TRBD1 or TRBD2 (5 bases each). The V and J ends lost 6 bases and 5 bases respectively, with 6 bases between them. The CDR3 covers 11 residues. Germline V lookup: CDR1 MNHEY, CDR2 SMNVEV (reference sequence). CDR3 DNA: TGTGCCAGCAGGAGGGGAGATACGCAGTATTTT. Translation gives CASRRGDTQYF.

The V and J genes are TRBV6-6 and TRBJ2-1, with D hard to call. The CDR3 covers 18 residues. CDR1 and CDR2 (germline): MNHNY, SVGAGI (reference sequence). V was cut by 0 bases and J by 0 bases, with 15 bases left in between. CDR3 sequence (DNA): TGTGCCAGCAGTTACTCACTGGGGATGGTTAGCTCCTACAATGAGCAGTTCTTC. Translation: CASSYSLGMVSSYNEQFF.

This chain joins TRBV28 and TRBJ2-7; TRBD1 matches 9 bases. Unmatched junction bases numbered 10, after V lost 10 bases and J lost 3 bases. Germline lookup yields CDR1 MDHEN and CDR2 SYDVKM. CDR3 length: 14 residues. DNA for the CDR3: TGTGCCATTGGAAAGCCGGGACAGGGCTACGAGCAGTACTTC. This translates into CAIGKPGQGYEQYF.

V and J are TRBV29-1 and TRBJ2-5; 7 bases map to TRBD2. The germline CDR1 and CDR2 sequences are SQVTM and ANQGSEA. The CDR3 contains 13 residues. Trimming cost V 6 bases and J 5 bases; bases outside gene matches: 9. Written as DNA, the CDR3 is TGCAGCGTCAGCGGGACCCTGGGGGAGACCCAGTACTTC. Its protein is CSVSGTLGETQYF.

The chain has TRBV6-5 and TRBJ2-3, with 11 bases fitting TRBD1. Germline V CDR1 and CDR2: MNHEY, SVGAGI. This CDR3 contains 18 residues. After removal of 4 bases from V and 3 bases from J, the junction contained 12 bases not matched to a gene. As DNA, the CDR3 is TGTGCCAGCAGTTTTCGTTCCGGGACAGGGGGAGGTACAGATACGCAGTATTTT. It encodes CASSFRSGTGGGTDTQYF.

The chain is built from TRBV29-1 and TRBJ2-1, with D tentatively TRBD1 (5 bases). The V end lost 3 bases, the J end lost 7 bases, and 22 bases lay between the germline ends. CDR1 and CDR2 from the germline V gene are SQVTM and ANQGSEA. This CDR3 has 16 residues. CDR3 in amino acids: CSVDGQVRFRANEQFF. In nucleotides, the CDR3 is TGCAGCGTTGATGGTCAGGTCAGGTTCAGGGCAAATGAGCAGTTCTTC.

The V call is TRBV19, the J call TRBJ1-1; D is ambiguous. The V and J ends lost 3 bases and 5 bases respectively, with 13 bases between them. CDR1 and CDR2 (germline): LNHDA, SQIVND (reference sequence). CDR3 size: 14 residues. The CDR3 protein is CASSMDASSTEAFF. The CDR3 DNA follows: TGTGCCAGTAGTATGGACGCGAGTAGTACTGAAGCTTTCTTT.

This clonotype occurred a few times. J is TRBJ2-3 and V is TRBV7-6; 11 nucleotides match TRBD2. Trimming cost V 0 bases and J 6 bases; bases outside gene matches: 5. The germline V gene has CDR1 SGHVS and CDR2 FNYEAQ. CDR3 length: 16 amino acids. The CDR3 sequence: CASSLAPSGGQDTQYF. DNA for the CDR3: TGTGCCAGCAGCTTAGCCCCTAGCGGGGGGCAGGATACGCAGTATTTT. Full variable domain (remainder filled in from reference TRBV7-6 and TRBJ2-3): GAGVSQSPRYKVTKRGQDVALRCDPISGHVSLYWYRQALGQGPEFLTYFNYEAQQDKSGLPNDRFSAERPEGSISTLTIQRTEQRDSAMYRCASSLAPSGGQDTQYFGPGTRLTVL.

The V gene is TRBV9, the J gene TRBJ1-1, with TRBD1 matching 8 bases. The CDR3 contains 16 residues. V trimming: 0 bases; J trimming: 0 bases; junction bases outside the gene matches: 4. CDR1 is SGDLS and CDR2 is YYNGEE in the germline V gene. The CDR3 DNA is TGTGCCAGCAGCGTAGAGTCAGGGGGCTTGAACACTGAAGCTTTCTTT. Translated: CASSVESGGLNTEAFF.

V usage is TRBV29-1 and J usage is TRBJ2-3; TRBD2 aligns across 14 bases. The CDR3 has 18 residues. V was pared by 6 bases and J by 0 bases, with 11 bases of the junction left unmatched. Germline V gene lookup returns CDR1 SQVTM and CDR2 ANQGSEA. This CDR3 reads CSVRMTSGGAVSTDTQYF. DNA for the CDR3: TGCAGCGTCCGGATGACTAGCGGGGGGGCGGTTAGCACAGATACGCAGTATTTT.